Listed below are T cell receptor beta chains from one sample, sequenced in a study of memory CD4+ T cells and cytomegalovirus serostatus. Only in-frame clones appear in the TCRdb table, and some are missing; sequencing was by immunoSEQ multiplex PCR. The repertoire has tens of thousands of clones, over 70% of them found once; the top ten carry less than 0.6%. What was sequenced was memory CD4+ T cells from blood. The receptors were sampled from an adult in good health and CMV-seronegative. The CDR3 runs from the conserved cysteine through the conserved F or W. The order of the fields is V gene, J gene, D gene, clone size, CDR3 protein, CDR3 DNA. D genes are given only for firm matches. Clone size, where shown, is once, few, many, or a class for clones that have expanded.

TRBV29-1,TRBJ1-2,.,.,CSAAGVSNGYTF,TGCAGCGCCGCCGGGGTTTCGAATGGCTACACCTTC
TRBV28,TRBJ2-7,.,.,CASSFKSFQYF,TGTGCCAGCAGTTTTAAGTCATTTCAGTACTTC
TRBV11-2,TRBJ1-6,TRBD1,few,CASSAWTGMSSPLHF,TGTGCCAGCAGCGCGTGGACAGGGATGAGTTCACCCCTCCACTTT
TRBV19,TRBJ1-2,.,.,CASSRTDYGYTF,TGTGCCAGTAGTAGGACCGACTATGGCTACACCTTC
TRBV27,TRBJ1-6,.,once,CASSLDRINSPLHF,TGTGCCAGCAGTTTAGACAGGATTAATTCACCCCTCCACTTT
TRBV28,TRBJ1-2,TRBD1,.,CASSSPAQGIVGGYTF,TGTGCCAGCAGCTCCCCTGCACAGGGGATCGTGGGTGGCTACACCTTC
TRBV11-1,TRBJ2-1,.,.,CASRFSPRGYEQFF,TGTGCCAGCAGGTTCTCCCCTAGGGGTTATGAGCAGTTCTTC
TRBV2,TRBJ2-4,TRBD2,once,CASRAEGLPAGVQYF,TGTGCCAGCAGAGCCGAGGGACTGCCCGCGGGGGTTCAGTACTTC
TRBV30,TRBJ2-1,TRBD2,once,CAWLRDSWASGKQFF,TGTGCCTGGCTTCGAGACTCCTGGGCTAGCGGGAAGCAGTTCTTC
TRBV14,TRBJ2-7,TRBD2,.,CASSQARGPAGGPNRYEQYF,TGTGCCAGCAGCCAAGCCCGGGGCCCAGCGGGGGGACCCAATCGCTACGAGCAGTACTTC
TRBV7-9,TRBJ1-4,.,.,CASSLGQNNEKLFF,TGTGCCAGCAGCTTAGGACAGAATAATGAAAAACTGTTTTTT
TRBV28,TRBJ1-3,.,.,CASSFWEGRSGNTIYF,TGTGCCAGCAGTTTTTGGGAGGGACGTTCTGGAAACACCATATATTTT
TRBV19,TRBJ2-7,TRBD1,few,CASSRRTGGNEQYF,TGTGCCAGTAGTAGGCGGACAGGGGGCAACGAGCAGTACTTC
TRBV6-6,TRBJ1-2,.,.,CASSYSQTGLYGYTF,TGTGCCAGCAGTTACTCCCAGACAGGCCTCTATGGCTACACCTTC
TRBV5-1,TRBJ1-1,.,.,CASSFNRAGLGEAFF,TGCGCCAGCAGCTTTAACAGGGCGGGATTGGGTGAAGCTTTCTTT
TRBV19,TRBJ1-5,TRBD1,.,CASSISGGSQPQHF,TGTGCCAGTAGTATATCAGGGGGAAGTCAGCCCCAGCATTTT
TRBV2,TRBJ2-7,.,.,CASSVKSGHQYF,TGTGCCAGCAGTGTAAAGAGCGGGCATCAGTACTTC
TRBV7-3,TRBJ2-4,.,.,CASSLNPGSNKYF,TGTGCCAGCAGCTTAAACCCTGGATCAAACAAGTACTTC